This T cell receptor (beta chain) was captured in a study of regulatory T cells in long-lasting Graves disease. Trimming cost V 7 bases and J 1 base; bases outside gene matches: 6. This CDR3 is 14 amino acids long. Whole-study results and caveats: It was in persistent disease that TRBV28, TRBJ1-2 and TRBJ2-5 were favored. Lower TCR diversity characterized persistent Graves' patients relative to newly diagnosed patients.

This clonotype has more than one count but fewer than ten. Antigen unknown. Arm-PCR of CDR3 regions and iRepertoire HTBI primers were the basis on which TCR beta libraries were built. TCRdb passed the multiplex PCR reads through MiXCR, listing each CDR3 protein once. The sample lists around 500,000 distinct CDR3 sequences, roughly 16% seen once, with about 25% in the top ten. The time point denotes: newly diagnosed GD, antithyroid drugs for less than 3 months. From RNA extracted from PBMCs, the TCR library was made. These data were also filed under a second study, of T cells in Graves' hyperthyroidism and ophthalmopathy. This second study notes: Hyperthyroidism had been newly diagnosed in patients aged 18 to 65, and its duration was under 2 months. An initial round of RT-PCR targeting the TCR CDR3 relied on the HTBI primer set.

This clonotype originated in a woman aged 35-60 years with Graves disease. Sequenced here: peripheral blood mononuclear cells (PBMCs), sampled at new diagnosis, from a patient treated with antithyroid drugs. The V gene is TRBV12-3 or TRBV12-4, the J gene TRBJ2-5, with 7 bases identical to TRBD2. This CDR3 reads CASTRGGSQETQYF. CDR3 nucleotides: TGTGCCAGCACCCGCGGGGGTTCCCAAGAGACCCAGTACTTC.